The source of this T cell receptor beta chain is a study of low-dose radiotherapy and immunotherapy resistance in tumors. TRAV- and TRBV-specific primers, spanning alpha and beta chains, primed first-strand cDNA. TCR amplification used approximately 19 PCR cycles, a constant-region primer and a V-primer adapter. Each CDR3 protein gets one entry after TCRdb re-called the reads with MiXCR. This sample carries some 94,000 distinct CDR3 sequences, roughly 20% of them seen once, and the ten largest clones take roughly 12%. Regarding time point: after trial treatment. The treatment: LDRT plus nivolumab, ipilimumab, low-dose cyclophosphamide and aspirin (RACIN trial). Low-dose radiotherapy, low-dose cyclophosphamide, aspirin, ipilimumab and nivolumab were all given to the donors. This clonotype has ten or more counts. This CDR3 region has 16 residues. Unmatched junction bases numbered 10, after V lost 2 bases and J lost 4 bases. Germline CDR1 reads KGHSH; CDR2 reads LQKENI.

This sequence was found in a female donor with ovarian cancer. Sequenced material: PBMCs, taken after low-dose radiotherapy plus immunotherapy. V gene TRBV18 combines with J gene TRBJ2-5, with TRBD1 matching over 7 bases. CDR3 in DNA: TGTGCCAGCTCACCAGGAGGCAGGGGGATCGCAGAGACCCAGTACTTC. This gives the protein CASSPGGRGIAETQYF.